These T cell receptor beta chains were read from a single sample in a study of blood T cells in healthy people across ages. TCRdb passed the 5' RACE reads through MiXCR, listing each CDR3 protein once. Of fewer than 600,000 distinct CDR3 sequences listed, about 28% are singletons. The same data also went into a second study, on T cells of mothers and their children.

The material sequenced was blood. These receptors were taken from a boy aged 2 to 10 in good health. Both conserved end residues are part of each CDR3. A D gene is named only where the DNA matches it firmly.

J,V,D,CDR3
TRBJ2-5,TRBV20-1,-,CSTRVRGAFRETQYF
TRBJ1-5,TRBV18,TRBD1,CASSPGQGKQPQHF
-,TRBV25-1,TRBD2,CASSDPQGLAGAYNEQFF
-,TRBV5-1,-,CASTPGRESYEQYF
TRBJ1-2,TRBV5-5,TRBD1,CASSVQGGSYGYTF
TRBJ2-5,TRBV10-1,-,CASSNGRDREETQYF
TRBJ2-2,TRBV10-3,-,CAISETSPGELFF
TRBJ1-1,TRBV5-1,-,CAGSLEALGTEAFF
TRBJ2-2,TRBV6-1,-,CASSETSNTGELFF
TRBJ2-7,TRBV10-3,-,CAISEGKGPPYEQYF
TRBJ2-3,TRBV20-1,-,CSASLFWSSSSDTQYF
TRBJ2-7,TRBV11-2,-,CASSLHRDREFF
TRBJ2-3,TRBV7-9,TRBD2,CASSHGLADTQYF
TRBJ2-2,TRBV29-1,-,CSVETVNTGGLFF
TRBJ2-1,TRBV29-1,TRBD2,CSVETAGGPVNEQFF
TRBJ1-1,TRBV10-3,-,CAIRRTENTEAFF
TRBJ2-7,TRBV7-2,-,CASSSSERRAYEQYF
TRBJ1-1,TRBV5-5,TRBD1,CASSLSGTGVITEAFF
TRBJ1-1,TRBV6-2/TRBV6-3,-,CAIRGPLVAEAEAFF
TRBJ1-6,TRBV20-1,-,CSARNQGSPLHF
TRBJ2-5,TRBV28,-,CASSLARAPEETQYF
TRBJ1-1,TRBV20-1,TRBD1,CSAGTANTEAFF
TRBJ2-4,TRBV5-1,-,CASSLVGEGIAKNIQYF
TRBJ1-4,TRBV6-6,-,CASRTGTSTNEKLFF
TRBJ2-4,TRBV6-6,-,CASSHGETGLENIQYF
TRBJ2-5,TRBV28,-,CASSLGGAGETQYF
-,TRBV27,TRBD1,CASSASRGTTYEQYF
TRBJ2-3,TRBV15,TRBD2,CATSGGFSTDTQYF
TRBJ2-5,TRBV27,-,CASSLGAASYF
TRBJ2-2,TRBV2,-,CASKGRVNTGELFF
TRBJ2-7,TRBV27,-,CASSSRGENAPYEQYF
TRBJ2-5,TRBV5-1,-,CASSLSWTDVGETQYF
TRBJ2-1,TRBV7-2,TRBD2,CASSPGLEYGEQFF
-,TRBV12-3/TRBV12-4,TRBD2,CASTAGGLSYEQYF
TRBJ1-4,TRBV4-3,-,CASSQEYGANRGEKLFF